The next 20 T cell receptor beta chains were all read from a single sample in a study of beta chain features in type 1 diabetes. Study-level results: There was a moderate but significant shortening of TCRB CDR3s in all four CD4+ subsets of Type 1 diabetes patients.

No antigens are known for them. cDNA synthesis used the whole RNA isolate, giving expressed TCRB sequences. Data came from immunoSEQ multiplex PCR; TCRdb stores just in-frame clones and leaves some out. Here the sample spans a few hundred thousand clones, 9.6% being singletons. Sequenced: central memory CD4+ T cells from blood. Receptors originate from a man aged 30-40 years with type 1 diabetes.

The chain has TRBV7-8 and TRBJ2-7, with D tentatively TRBD2 (6 bases). The CDR3 runs to 15 residues. V shed 4 bases and J shed 1 base, with 14 bases lying between them. The germline CDR1 and CDR2 sequences are SGHVS and FQNEAQ. CDR3 nucleotides: TGTGCCAGCAGCTCCGGGACTGGGAGGTCCTACGAGCAGTACTTC. This encodes CASSSGTGRSYEQYF.

This clone was counted at least ten times. The chain combines TRBV7-6 with TRBJ2-1; D call uncertain. V was clipped by 1 base and J by 0 bases, with 22 bases between them. CDR1 is SGHVS, CDR2 FNYEAQ, per germline. The CDR3 runs to 20 residues. CDR3 bases: TGTGCCAGCAGCTTAGACGTGGGTCAGGACCAGCTCTACTCCTACAATGAGCAGTTCTTC. Translated, it gives CASSLDVGQDQLYSYNEQFF. The variable domain in full, with the rest retrieved from reference TRBV7-6 and TRBJ2-1, is GAGVSQSPRYKVTKRGQDVALRCDPISGHVSLYWYRQALGQGPEFLTYFNYEAQQDKSGLPNDRFSAERPEGSISTLTIQRTEQRDSAMYRCASSLDVGQDQLYSYNEQFFGPGTRLTVL.

CDR3 sequence: CASSFQDGLTYEQYF. CDR3 nucleotide sequence: TGTGCCAGCAGCTTCCAAGACGGACTCACCTACGAGCAGTACTTC. The chain links TRBV7-3 to TRBJ2-7; D might be TRBD2 (5 bases). Germline V gene data show CDR1 as SGHTA and CDR2 as FQGTGA. There are 15 residues in the CDR3. With 3 bases removed from V and 2 bases from J, the gap between germline ends came to 14 bases.

This clone was seen repeatedly, ten times or more. The chain joins TRBV7-9 to TRBJ1-2; D unclear. Germline loops: CDR1 SEHNR, CDR2 FQNEAQ (reference sequence). V lost 1 base and J 0 bases, leaving 9 bases between the germline ends. The CDR3 covers 15 residues. CDR3 nucleotides: TGTGCCAGCAGCTTAGTCGCAGAGACTAACTATGGCTACACCTTC. This gives the protein CASSLVAETNYGYTF.

This clone was counted between two and nine times. The chain carries TRBV21-1 and TRBJ2-7; whether TRBD2, the table's D call, matches the DNA was not checked. TRBV21-1 is annotated as a pseudogene. This CDR3 has 14 amino acids. This CDR3 reads CASRSTTPSGEQYF. The CDR3 region has the DNA TGTGCCAGCAGAAGCACAACCCCTTCGGGGGAGCAGTACTTC.

The chain has TRBV5-4 and TRBJ1-2, with D uncertain. Trimming removed 3 bases at V and 8 bases at J, with 17 bases between. The length of the CDR3 is 14 residues. Per germline, CDR1 SGHNT and CDR2 YYREEE (reference sequence). The CDR3: CASSSVIGSQGYTF. CDR3 nucleotide sequence: TGTGCCAGCAGCTCGGTCATAGGCTCTCAAGGCTACACCTTC.

V gene TRBV11-2 combines with J gene TRBJ1-1; D possibly corresponds to TRBD1 (5 bases). Germline values: CDR1 SGHAT, CDR2 FQNNGV. Deletions cut 5 bases from V and 3 bases from J, with 10 bases between. This CDR3 is built from 13 residues. The CDR3 nucleotides read TGTGCCAGCAGCCGTCGAGGGGACACTGAAGCTTTCTTT. Protein product: CASSRRGDTEAFF.

This clone was seen more than once but under ten times. This sequence joins TRBV6-4 and TRBJ2-1; tentatively, D is TRBD1 or TRBD2 (5 bases each). Trimming shortened V by 4 bases and J by 4 bases, and 14 bases separated the two germline ends. CDR3 size: 15 residues. Per the germline V gene, CDR1 is MRHNA and CDR2 is SNTAGT. Here the CDR3 DNA reads TGTGCCAGCAGTGGTGAGGGGAATAGGTACAATGAGCAGTTCTTC. Its translation is CASSGEGNRYNEQFF.

This clone was detected only a few times. Given a much more abundant clone one base away, this may be a read error. V usage is TRBV30 and J usage is TRBJ2-7, with 8 bases that match TRBD1. Germline assignment: CDR1 GTSNPN and CDR2 SVGIG (reference sequence). This CDR3 region has 14 residues. After removal of 3 bases from V and 5 bases from J, the junction contained 9 bases not matched to a gene. CDR3 loop: CAWRWETGAHEQYF. The CDR3 nucleotides read TGTGCCTGGAGGTGGGAGACAGGGGCACACGAGCAGTACTTC.

V and J are TRBV7-9 and TRBJ2-1; no clear D. The V end was cut by 2 bases, the J end by 4 bases, with 6 bases between. The CDR3 has 13 amino acids. Germline lookup yields CDR1 SEHNR and CDR2 FQNEAQ (reference sequence). In DNA, the CDR3 is TGTGCCAGCAGCTTAAACCGGTACAATGAGCAGTTCTTC. It is translated as CASSLNRYNEQFF. Full variable domain (missing parts from reference TRBV7-9 and TRBJ2-1): DTGVSQNPRHKITKRGQNVTFRCDPISEHNRLYWYRQTLGQGPEFLTYFQNEAQLEKSRLLSDRFSAERPKGSFSTLEIQRTEQGDSAMYLCASSLNRYNEQFFGPGTRLTVL.

The chain is built from TRBV5-1 and TRBJ1-2; 7 bases align to TRBD1. This CDR3 comprises 13 residues. Losses at the gene ends were 4 bases for V and 5 bases for J; bases not matched to a gene: 5. Germline lookup yields CDR1 SGHRS and CDR2 YFSETQ. The CDR3 bases are TGCGCCAGCAGCACCACAGGGGAGTATGGCTACACCTTC. This gives the protein CASSTTGEYGYTF.

The V gene is TRBV7-6, the J gene TRBJ1-1; unclear D gene. Germline V gene sequence: CDR1 SGHVS, CDR2 FNYEAQ. Trimming shortened V by 1 base and J by 0 bases, and 12 bases separated the two germline ends. This CDR3 spans 16 amino acids. The CDR3 DNA sequence: TGTGCCAGCAGCTTAGGAATACGCAGCATGAACACTGAAGCTTTCTTT. Amino acids: CASSLGIRSMNTEAFF.

This clone was detected a few times. The chain recombines TRBV6-1 with TRBJ2-7, with D possibly being TRBD1 (6 bases). V shed 2 bases and J shed 4 bases, with 15 bases lying between them. CDR3 length equals 15 residues. CDR1 and CDR2 (germline): MNHNS, SASEGT. Written as DNA, the CDR3 is TGTGCCAGCAGTGAAAAGGTGGGCAGGGGATACGAGCAGTACTTC. The encoded protein is CASSEKVGRGYEQYF.

A few counts support this clone. This chain's CDR3 is CSVAVRGPEETQYF. In DNA form, the CDR3 reads TGCAGCGTTGCCGTTCGAGGACCTGAAGAGACCCAGTACTTC. The rearrangement uses TRBV29-1 and TRBJ2-5, with D hard to call. The V gene's germline CDR1 is SQVTM and CDR2 ANQGSEA. V was shortened by 4 bases and J by 3 bases, with 15 bases between the two germline ends. The CDR3 loop spans 14 amino acids.

Only a few counts were recorded for this clone. The chain links TRBV7-9 to TRBJ2-1, with D possibly matching TRBD2 (6 bases). The germline V gene encodes CDR1 SEHNR and CDR2 FQNEAQ (reference sequence). The germline V and J ends were trimmed by 8 bases and 5 bases, with 19 bases remaining between them. This CDR3 is 15 amino acids long. The CDR3 nucleotides read TGTGCCAGCGAGTTGCGGGATGGGGGAGACAATGAGCAGTTCTTC. Translating gives CASELRDGGDNEQFF. Using reference TRBV7-9 and TRBJ2-1 for the parts outside the CDR3, the full variable domain is DTGVSQNPRHKITKRGQNVTFRCDPISEHNRLYWYRQTLGQGPEFLTYFQNEAQLEKSRLLSDRFSAERPKGSFSTLEIQRTEQGDSAMYLCASELRDGGDNEQFFGPGTRLTVL.

This rearrangement joins TRBV7-2 to TRBJ1-4; D is ambiguous. The CDR3 totals 14 residues. The V end lost 1 base, the J end lost 8 bases, and 11 bases lay between the germline ends. Germline assignment: CDR1 SGHTA and CDR2 FQGNSA. CDR3 bases: TGTGCCAGCAGCTTAGGACACGGGCCCGAAAAACTGTTTTTT. This translates into CASSLGHGPEKLFF.

The chain employs TRBV7-9 and TRBJ2-5, with D possibly being TRBD2 (6 bases). The CDR3 is made up of 15 amino acids. The V gene's germline CDR1 is SEHNR and CDR2 FQNEAQ (reference sequence). V was pared by 1 base and J by 2 bases, with 11 bases between. The CDR3 region is CASSLVGSGQETQYF. Here the CDR3 DNA reads TGTGCCAGCAGCTTAGTCGGGAGCGGGCAAGAGACCCAGTACTTC.

This clone was found a few times. The rearrangement joins TRBV19 to TRBJ2-5; TRBD1 aligns across 9 bases. From germline, CDR1 is LNHDA and CDR2 SQIVND (reference sequence). V trimming: 5 bases; J trimming: 1 base; junction bases outside the gene matches: 5. The CDR3 consists of 15 residues. The CDR3: CASSRGQGSQETQYF. The CDR3 coding sequence is TGTGCCAGTAGTCGCGGACAGGGGAGCCAAGAGACCCAGTACTTC.

This clone was observed a few times. This chain uses TRBV27 with TRBJ2-2, with 8 positions matching TRBD2. CDR3 length: 16 amino acids. Germline V gives CDR1 MNHEY, CDR2 SMNVEV (reference sequence). J lost 6 bases, V lost 10 bases, and 16 bases had no gene match. This chain's CDR3 is CATFERERVVSGELFF. CDR3 DNA: TGTGCCACCTTCGAGCGGGAGAGGGTCGTTTCCGGGGAGCTGTTTTTT.

This clone was found a few times. The chain employs TRBV28 and TRBJ1-3, with unresolved D. Trimming took 1 base from V and 0 from J, leaving 4 bases between them. Germline loops: CDR1 MDHEN, CDR2 SYDVKM. The CDR3 covers 14 residues. CDR3 DNA sequence: TGTGCCAGCAGTTTATCCTACTCTGGAAACACCATATATTTT. Its translation is CASSLSYSGNTIYF.